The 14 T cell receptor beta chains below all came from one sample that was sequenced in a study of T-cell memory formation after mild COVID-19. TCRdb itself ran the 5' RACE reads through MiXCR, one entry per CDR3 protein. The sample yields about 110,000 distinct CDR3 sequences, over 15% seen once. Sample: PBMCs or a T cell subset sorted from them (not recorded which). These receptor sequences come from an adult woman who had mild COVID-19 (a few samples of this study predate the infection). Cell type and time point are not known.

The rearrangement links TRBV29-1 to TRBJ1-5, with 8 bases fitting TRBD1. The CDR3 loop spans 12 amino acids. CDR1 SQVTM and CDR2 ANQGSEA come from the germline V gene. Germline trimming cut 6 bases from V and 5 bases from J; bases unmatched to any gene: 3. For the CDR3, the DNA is TGCAGCGTACAGGGGGTTGATCAGCCCCAGCATTTT. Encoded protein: CSVQGVDQPQHF.

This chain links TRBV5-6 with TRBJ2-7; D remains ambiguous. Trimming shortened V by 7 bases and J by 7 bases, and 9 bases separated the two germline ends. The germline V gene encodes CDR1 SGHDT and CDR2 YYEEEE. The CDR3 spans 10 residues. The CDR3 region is CASGRGEQYF. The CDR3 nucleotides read TGTGCCAGCGGACGAGGAGAGCAGTACTTC.

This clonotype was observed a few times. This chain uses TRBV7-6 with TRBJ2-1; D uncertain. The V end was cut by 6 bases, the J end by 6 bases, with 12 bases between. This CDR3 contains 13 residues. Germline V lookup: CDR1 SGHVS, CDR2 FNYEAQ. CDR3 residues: CASSSPPGNEQFF. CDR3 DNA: TGTGCCAGCAGTTCCCCCCCAGGCAATGAGCAGTTCTTC. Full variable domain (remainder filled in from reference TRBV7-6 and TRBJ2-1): GAGVSQSPRYKVTKRGQDVALRCDPISGHVSLYWYRQALGQGPEFLTYFNYEAQQDKSGLPNDRFSAERPEGSISTLTIQRTEQRDSAMYRCASSSPPGNEQFFGPGTRLTVL.

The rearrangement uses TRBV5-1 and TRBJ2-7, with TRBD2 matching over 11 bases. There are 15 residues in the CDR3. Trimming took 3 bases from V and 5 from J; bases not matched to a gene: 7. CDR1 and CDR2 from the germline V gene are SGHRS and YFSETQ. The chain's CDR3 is CASSYSLAGGNEQYF. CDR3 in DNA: TGCGCCAGCAGCTATAGTCTAGCGGGGGGCAACGAGCAGTACTTC.

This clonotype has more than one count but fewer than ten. This CDR3 reads CASSPRLITSAYEQYF. In nucleotides, the CDR3 is TGTGCCAGCTCACCCCGTCTGATTACTAGCGCCTACGAGCAGTACTTC. The V and J genes are TRBV18 and TRBJ2-7; TRBD2 agrees at 7 bases. The CDR3 is 16 amino acids. The V gene end was trimmed by 3 bases and the J gene end by 2 bases; junction bases not matched to a gene: 10. Germline V gives CDR1 KGHSH, CDR2 LQKENI.

The CDR3 region has the DNA TGCGCCAGCAGCTTGGGGACAGCTAACTATGGCTACACCTTC. As protein: CASSLGTANYGYTF. The chain joins TRBV5-1 to TRBJ1-2, with a possible D match to TRBD1 (6 bases). Deletions cut 0 bases from V and 0 bases from J, with 6 bases between. Germline lookup yields CDR1 SGHRS and CDR2 YFSETQ. The CDR3 is made up of 14 amino acids.

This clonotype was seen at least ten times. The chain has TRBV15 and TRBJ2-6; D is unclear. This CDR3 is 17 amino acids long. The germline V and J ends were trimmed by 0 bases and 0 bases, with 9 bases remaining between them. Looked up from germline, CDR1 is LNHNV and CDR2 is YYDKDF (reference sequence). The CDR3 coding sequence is TGTGCCACCAGCAGAGAGGGTATGGGCTCTGGGGCCAACGTCCTGACTTTC. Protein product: CATSREGMGSGANVLTF.

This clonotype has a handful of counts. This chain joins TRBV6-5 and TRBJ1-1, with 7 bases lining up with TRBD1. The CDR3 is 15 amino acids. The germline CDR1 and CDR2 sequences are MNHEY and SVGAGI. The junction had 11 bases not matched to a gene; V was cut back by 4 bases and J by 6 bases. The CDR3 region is CASSSQAWDSSEAFF. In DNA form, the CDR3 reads TGTGCCAGCAGTTCCCAAGCTTGGGACAGTTCTGAAGCTTTCTTT.

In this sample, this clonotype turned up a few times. CDR3 in DNA: TGTGCCAGCAGCTCGAGGGGGGCCTATGGCTACACCTTC. It is translated as CASSSRGAYGYTF. The chain links TRBV7-6 to TRBJ1-2; possible D gene TRBD1, 6 bases. Germline CDR1 reads SGHVS; CDR2 reads FNYEAQ. This CDR3 contains 13 residues. V lost 4 bases, J lost 4 bases, and 10 bases lay in between.

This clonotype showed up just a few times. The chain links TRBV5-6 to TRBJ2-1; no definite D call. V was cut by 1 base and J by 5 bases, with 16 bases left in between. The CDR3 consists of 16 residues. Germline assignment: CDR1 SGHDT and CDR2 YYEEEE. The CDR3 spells CASSLLPAGRDNEQFF. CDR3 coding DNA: TGTGCCAGCAGCTTGTTACCGGCCGGACGTGACAATGAGCAGTTCTTC.

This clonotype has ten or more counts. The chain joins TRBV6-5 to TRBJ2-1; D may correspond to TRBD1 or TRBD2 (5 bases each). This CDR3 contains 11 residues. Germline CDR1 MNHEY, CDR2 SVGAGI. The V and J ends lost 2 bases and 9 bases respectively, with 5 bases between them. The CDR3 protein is CASSYGGEQFF. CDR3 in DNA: TGTGCCAGCAGTTACGGGGGTGAGCAGTTCTTC.

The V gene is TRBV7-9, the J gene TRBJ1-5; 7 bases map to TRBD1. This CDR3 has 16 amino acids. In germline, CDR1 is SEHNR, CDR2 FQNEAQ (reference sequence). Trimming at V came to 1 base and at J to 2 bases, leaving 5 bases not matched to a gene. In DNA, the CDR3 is TGTGCCAGCAGCTTAGTTGCAGGGGGTGGCAATCAGCCCCAGCATTTT. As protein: CASSLVAGGGNQPQHF. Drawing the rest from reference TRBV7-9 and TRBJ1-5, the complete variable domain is DTGVSQNPRHKITKRGQNVTFRCDPISEHNRLYWYRQTLGQGPEFLTYFQNEAQLEKSRLLSDRFSAERPKGSFSTLEIQRTEQGDSAMYLCASSLVAGGGNQPQHFGDGTRLSIL.

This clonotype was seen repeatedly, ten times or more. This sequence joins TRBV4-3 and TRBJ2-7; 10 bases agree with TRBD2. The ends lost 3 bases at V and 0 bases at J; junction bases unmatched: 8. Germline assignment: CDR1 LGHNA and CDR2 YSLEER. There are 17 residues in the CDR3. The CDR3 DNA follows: TGCGCCAGCAGCCAGGGGATTAGCGGGAGGCCCTCCTACGAGCAGTACTTC. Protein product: CASSQGISGRPSYEQYF.

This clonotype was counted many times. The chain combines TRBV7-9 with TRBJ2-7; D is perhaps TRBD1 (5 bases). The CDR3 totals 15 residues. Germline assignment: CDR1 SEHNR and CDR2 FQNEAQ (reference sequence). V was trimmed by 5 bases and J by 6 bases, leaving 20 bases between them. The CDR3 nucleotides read TGTGCCAGCAGCCCGAGGAGCAGGGCTGACCTCGAGCAGTACTTC. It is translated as CASSPRSRADLEQYF.